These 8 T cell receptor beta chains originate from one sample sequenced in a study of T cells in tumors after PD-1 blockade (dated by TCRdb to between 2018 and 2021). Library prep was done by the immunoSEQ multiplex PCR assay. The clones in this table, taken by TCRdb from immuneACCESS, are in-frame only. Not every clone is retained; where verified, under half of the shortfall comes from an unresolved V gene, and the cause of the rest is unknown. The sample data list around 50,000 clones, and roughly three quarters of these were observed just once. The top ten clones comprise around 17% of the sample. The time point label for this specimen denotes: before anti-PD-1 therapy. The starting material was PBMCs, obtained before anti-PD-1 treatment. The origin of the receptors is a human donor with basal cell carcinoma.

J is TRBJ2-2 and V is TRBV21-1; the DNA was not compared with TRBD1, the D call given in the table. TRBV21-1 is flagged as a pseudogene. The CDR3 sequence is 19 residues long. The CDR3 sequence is CASSSVGTGGSLNTGELFF. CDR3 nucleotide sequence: TGTGCCAGCAGCAGCGTGGGGACAGGGGGTTCCCTGAACACCGGGGAGCTGTTTTTT.

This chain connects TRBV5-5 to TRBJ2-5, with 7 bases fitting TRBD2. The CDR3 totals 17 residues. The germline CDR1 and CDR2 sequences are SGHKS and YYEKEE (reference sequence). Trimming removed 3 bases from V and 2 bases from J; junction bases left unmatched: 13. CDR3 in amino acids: CASSWADSAGRQETQYF. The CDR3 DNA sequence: TGTGCCAGCAGCTGGGCGGACTCAGCGGGAAGGCAAGAGACCCAGTACTTC.

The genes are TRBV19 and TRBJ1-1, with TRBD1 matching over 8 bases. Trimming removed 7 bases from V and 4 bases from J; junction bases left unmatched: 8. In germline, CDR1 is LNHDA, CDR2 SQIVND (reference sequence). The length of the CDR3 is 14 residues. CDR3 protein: CASIPPGTGTEAFF. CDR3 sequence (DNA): TGTGCCAGTATCCCCCCGGGGACAGGCACTGAAGCTTTCTTT.

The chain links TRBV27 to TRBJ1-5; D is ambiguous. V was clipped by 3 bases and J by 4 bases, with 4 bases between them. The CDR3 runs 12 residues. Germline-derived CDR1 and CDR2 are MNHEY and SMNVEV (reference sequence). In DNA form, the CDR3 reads TGTGCCAGCAGTTTTCTGAATCAGCCCCAGCATTTT. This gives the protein CASSFLNQPQHF.

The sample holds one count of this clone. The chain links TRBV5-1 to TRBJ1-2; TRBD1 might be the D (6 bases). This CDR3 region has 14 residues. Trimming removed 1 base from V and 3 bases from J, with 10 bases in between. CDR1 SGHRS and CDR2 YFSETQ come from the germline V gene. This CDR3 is CASSLTGSDYGYTF. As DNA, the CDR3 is TGCGCCAGCAGCTTGACAGGGAGCGACTATGGCTACACCTTC.

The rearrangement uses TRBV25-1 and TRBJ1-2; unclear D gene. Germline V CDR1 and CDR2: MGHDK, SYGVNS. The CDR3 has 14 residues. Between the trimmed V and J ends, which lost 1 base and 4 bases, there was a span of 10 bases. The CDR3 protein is CASSEFGVPYGYTF. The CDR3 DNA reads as TGTGCCAGCAGTGAATTTGGAGTCCCCTATGGCTACACCTTC.

This CDR3 reads CASSLDHQGEAFF. CDR3 nucleotides: TGCGCCAGCAGCTTGGACCACCAGGGTGAAGCTTTCTTT. V usage is TRBV5-1 and J usage is TRBJ1-1, with D perhaps matching TRBD1 (5 bases). Trimming took 0 bases from V and 7 from J, leaving 10 bases between them. The CDR3 extends over 13 amino acids. Germline-derived CDR1 and CDR2 are SGHRS and YFSETQ.

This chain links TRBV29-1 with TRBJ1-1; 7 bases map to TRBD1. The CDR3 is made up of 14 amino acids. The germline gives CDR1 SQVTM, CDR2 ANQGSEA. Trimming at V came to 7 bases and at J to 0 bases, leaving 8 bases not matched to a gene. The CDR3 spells CSGRLTGMNTEAFF. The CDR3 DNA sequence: TGCAGCGGCCGATTGACAGGGATGAACACTGAAGCTTTCTTT.